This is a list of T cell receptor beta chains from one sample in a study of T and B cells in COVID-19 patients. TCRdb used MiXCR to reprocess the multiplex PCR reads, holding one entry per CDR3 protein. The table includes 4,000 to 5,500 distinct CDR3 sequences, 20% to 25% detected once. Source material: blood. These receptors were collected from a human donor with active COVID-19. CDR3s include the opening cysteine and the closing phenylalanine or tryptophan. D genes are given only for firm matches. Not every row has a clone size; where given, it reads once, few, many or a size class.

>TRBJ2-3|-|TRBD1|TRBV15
TGTGCCACCAGCAAAACAGGGGCCGCGAAAGATACGCAGTATTTT
CATSKTGAAKDTQYF
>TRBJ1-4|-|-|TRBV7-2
TGTGCCAGCAGCTACGGTGAAATACTGTTTTTT
CASSYGEILFF
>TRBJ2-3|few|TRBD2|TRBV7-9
TGTGCCAGCAGCCCCGGGACTAGCGGGAGGACAGATACGCAGTATTTT
CASSPGTSGRTDTQYF
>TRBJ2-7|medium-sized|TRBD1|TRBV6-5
TGTGCCAGCAGACGCCCCGGGACAGGGGGCTCTGACGAGCAGTACTTC
CASRRPGTGGSDEQYF
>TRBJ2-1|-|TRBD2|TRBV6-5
TGTGCCAGCCAGCTCTTTAGCGGGAATACCTACGAGCAGTTCTTC
CASQLFSGNTYEQFF
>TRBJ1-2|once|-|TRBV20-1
TGCAGTGCTGGGCAGGGGTTAGTGGACTATGGCTACACCTTC
CSAGQGLVDYGYTF
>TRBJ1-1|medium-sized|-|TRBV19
TGTGCCAGTAGTATGAAAGCCCGTAACGCTGAAGCTTTCTTT
CASSMKARNAEAFF
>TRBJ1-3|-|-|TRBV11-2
TGTGCCAGCAGCCCGTCAGGATGGAAGACCATATATTTT
CASSPSGWKTIYF
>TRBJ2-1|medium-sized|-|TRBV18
TGTGCCAGCTCCCCCGTAGCGTCCTACTCCTACAATGAGCAGTTCTTC
CASSPVASYSYNEQFF
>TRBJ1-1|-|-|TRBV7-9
TGTGCCAGCAGTTTCCTCACAGGGCCTAACACTGAAGCTTTCTTT
CASSFLTGPNTEAFF
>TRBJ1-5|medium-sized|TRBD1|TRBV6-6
TGTGCCAGCAGCGGGACAGGGGGCAAAATGGCCCAATATAGCAATCAGCCCCAGCATTTT
CASSGTGGKMAQYSNQPQHF
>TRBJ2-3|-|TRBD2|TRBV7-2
TGTGCCAGCAGCGCGTTCCCTCGGGGGGCAGATACGCAGTATTTT
CASSAFPRGADTQYF
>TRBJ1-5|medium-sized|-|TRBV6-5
TGTGCCAGCAGTTACGTCGCTAGCAATCAGCCCCAGCATTTT
CASSYVASNQPQHF
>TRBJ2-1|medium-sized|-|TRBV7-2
TGTGCCAGCACCCCAGACGAGTTAGGACGGAGTGAGCAGTTCTTC
CASTPDELGRSEQFF
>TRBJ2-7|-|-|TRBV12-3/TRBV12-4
TGTGCCAGCACCCCCCTGCGGGACGGCGAGCAGTACTTC
CASTPLRDGEQYF
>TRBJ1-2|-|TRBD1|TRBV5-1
TGCGCCAGCAGCTCCGGGACAGGGGGCGAGGGCTACACCTTC
CASSSGTGGEGYTF
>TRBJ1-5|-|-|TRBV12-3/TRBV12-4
TGTGCCAGCAGTTTAGTGGGCCAGAATCAGCCCCAGCATTTT
CASSLVGQNQPQHF
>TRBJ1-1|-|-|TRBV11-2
TGTGCCAGCAGCTTAGACCGAGGAGGTCGGGACACTGAAGCTTTCTTT
CASSLDRGGRDTEAFF
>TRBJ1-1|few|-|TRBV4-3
TGCGCCAGCAGCCAAGTAGCATCCCGAACTGAAGCTTTCTTT
CASSQVASRTEAFF
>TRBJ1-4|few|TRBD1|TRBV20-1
TGCAGTGCTAGAGAGGGGACAGCAACTAATGAAAAACTGTTTTTT
CSAREGTATNEKLFF
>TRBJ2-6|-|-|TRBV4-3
TGCGCCAGCAGCCAAGAGAGTCTCCCCGGCGGCGTCCTGACTTTC
CASSQESLPGGVLTF
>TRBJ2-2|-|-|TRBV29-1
TGCAGCGCGGCCGGACTTGGTACCGGGGAGCTGTTTTTT
CSAAGLGTGELFF
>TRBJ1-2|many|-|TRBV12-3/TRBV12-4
TGTGCCAGCACCTCTGGGGGAGGGCGGGAATATGGCTACACCTTC
CASTSGGGREYGYTF
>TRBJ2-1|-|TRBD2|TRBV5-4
TGTGCCAGCAGCTTGGGACTAGCGGGAGGGAACAATGAGCAGTTCTTC
CASSLGLAGGNNEQFF
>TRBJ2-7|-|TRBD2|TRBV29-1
TGCAGCGCCGGGACTAGCCGATACGAGCAGTACTTC
CSAGTSRYEQYF
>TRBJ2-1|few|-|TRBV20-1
TGCAGCGGATCCGGACTGTACAATGAGCAGTTCTTC
CSGSGLYNEQFF
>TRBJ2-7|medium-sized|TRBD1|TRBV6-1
TGTGCCAGCAGCATGAGGGGCGACAGGGCCCACGAGCAGTACTTC
CASSMRGDRAHEQYF
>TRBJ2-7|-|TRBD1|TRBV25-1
TGTGCCAGCAGTGAGACAGGGGGCTCCTACGAGCAGTACTTC
CASSETGGSYEQYF
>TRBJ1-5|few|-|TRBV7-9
TGTGCCAGCAGCTTATCGGGAGGGGTCAGAGGCAATCAGCCCCAGCATTTT
CASSLSGGVRGNQPQHF
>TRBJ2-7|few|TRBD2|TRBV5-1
TGCGCCAGCAGCTTGGAACCGGGAGGCGAGCAGTACTTC
CASSLEPGGEQYF
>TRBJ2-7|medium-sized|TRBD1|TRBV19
TGTGCCAGTAGCATCCAGGGGGCGTACGGCGAGCAGTACTTC
CASSIQGAYGEQYF
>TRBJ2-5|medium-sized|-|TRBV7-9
TGTGCCAGCAGCTTCGACGAGACCCAGTACTTC
CASSFDETQYF
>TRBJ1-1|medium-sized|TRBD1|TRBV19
TGTGCCAGTAGTATTCAGGGGGGGACTGAAGCTTTCTTT
CASSIQGGTEAFF
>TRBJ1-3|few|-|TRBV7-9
TGTGCCAGCAGCTTACCAGGGCCCTCTGGAAACACCATATATTTT
CASSLPGPSGNTIYF
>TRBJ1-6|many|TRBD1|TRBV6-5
TGTGCCAGCAGCCCAGCCTGGACAGGGTCCAATTCACCCCTCCACTTT
CASSPAWTGSNSPLHF
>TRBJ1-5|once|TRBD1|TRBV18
TGTGCCAGCTCACTCACGACCCCCGTGACAGGGGGCAATCAGCCCCAGCATTTT
CASSLTTPVTGGNQPQHF
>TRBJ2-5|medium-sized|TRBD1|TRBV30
TGTGCCTGGAATCTGGCAGGGGGCTATGAGACCCAGTACTTC
CAWNLAGGYETQYF
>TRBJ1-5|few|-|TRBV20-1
TGCAGTGCCCAGACGGGAGTAGATCAGCCCCAGCATTTT
CSAQTGVDQPQHF
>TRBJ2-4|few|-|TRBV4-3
TGCGCCAGCAGCCAAGAAAAGGGAGCCAAAAACATTCAGTACTTC
CASSQEKGAKNIQYF
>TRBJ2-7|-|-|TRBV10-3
TGTGCCATAGGGGGACGGAGGAATTACGAGCAGTACTTC
CAIGGRRNYEQYF
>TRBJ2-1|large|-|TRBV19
TGTGCCAGTAGTGTCGACCTGGGCGATGAGCAGTTCTTC
CASSVDLGDEQFF
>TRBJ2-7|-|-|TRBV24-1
TGTGCCACCTTTAAGGGAGGTTCCAACTCCTACGAGCAGTACTTC
CATFKGGSNSYEQYF
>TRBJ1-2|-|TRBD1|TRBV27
TGTGCCAGCACTTTGAATCCGAGGACAGGGCATGGCTACACCTTC
CASTLNPRTGHGYTF
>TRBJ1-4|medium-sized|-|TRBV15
TGTGCCACCAGCCCACGAGGTGGCGGGGCGCGAAAACTGTTTTTT
CATSPRGGGARKLFF
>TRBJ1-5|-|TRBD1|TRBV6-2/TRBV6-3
TGTGCCAGCGAGACCGGGACAGTTAACAATCAGCCCCAGCATTTT
CASETGTVNNQPQHF
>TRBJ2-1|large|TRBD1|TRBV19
TGTGCCAGTAGTATCGGCGTATACGACAGGGCTGCCAATGAGCAGTTCTTC
CASSIGVYDRAANEQFF
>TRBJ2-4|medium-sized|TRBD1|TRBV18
TGTGCCAGCTCACCGGGACAGATAGCCAAAAACATTCAGTACTTC
CASSPGQIAKNIQYF
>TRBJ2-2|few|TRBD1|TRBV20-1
TGCAGTGCCCCACACAGGGGACAGGGCGCCTACACCGGGGAGCTGTTTTTT
CSAPHRGQGAYTGELFF
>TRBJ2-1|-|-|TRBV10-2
TGCGCCAGCAGGGGCGCGAGGGACATCTACAATGAGCAGTTCTTC
CASRGARDIYNEQFF
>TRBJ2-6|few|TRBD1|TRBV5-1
TGCGCCAGCAGCTCCGGGACAGGGGGCTCTGGGGCCAACGTCCTGACTTTC
CASSSGTGGSGANVLTF
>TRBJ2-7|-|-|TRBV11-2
TGTGCCAGCAGCCTCGAACAAGGTAGGGCCGAGCAGTACTTC
CASSLEQGRAEQYF
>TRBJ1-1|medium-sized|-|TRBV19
TGTGCCAGTAGTATAGTCAGGGGCAACACTGAAGCTTTCTTT
CASSIVRGNTEAFF
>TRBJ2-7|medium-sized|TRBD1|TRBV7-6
TGTGCCAGCAGCTTTACAGGGGGCGAGCAGTACTTC
CASSFTGGEQYF
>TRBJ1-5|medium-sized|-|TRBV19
TGTGCCAGTAGTATAGGGCGGTATAGCAATCAGCCCCAGCATTTT
CASSIGRYSNQPQHF
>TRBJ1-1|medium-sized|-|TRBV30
TGTGCCTGGACCCCTAGAGGGCTAGGAGCTTTCTTT
CAWTPRGLGAFF